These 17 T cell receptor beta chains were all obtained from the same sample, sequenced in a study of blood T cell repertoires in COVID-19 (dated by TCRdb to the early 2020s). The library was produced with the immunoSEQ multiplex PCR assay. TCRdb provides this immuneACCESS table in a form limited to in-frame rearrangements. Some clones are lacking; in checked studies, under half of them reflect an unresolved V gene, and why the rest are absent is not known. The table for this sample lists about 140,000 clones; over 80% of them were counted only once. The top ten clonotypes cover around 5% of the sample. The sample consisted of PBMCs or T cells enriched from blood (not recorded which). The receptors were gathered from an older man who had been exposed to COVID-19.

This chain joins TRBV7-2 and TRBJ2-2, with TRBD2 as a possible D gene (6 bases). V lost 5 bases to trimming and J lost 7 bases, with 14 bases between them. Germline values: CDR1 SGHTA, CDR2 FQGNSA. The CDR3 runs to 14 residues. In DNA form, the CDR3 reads TGTGCCAGCAGCCCGGGACTGGCGGGCGGGGAGCTGTTTTTT. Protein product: CASSPGLAGGELFF.

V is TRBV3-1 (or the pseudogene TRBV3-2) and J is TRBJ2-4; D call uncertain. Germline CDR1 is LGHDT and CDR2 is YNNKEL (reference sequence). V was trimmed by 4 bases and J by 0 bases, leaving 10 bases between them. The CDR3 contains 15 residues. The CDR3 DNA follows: TGTGCCAGCAGCCCGCGATATCTAGCCAAAAACATTCAGTACTTC. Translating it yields CASSPRYLAKNIQYF.

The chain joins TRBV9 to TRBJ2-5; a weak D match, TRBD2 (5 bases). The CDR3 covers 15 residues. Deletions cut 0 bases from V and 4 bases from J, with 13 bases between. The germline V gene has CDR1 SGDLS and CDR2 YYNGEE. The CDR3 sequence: CASSVGPGSVETQYF. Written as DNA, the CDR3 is TGTGCCAGCAGCGTAGGGCCGGGATCGGTAGAGACCCAGTACTTC.

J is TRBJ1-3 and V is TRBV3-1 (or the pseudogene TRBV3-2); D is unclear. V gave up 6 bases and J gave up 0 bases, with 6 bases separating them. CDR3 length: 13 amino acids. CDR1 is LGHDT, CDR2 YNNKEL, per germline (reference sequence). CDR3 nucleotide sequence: TGTGCCAGCAGTCGCGCCTCTGGAAACACCATATATTTT. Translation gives CASSRASGNTIYF.

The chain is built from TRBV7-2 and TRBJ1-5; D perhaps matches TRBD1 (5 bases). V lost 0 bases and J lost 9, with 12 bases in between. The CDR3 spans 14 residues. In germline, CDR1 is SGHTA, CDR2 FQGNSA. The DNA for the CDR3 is TGTGCCAGCAGCTTAGCGACAGTGGGTTGGCCCCAGCATTTT. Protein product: CASSLATVGWPQHF.

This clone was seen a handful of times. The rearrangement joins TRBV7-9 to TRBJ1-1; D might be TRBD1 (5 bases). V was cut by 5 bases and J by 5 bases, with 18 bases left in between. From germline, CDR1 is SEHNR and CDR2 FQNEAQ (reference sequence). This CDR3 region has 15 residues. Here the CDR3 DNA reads TGTGCCAGCAGCCCCTTGGGGGAGGGCTTTACTGAAGCTTTCTTT. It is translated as CASSPLGEGFTEAFF.

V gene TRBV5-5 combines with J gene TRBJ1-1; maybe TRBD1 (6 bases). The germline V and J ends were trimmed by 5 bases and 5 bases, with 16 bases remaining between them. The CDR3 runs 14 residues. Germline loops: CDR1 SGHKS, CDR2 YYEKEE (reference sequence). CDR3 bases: TGTGCCAGCAGACATTACAGGGAAACGACTGAAGCTTTCTTT. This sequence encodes CASRHYRETTEAFF.

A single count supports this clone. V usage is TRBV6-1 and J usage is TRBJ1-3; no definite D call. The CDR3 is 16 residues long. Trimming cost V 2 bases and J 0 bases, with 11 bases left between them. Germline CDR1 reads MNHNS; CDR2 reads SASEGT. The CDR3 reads CASSEPGRASGNTIYF. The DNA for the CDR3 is TGTGCCAGCAGTGAACCCGGGAGGGCCTCTGGAAACACCATATATTTT.

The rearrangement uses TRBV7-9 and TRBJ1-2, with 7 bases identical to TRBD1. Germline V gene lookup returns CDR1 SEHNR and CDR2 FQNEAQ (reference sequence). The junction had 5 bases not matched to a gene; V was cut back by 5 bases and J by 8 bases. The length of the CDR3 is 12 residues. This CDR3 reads CASSNRGYGYTF. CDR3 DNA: TGTGCCAGCAGCAACAGGGGTTACGGCTACACCTTC.

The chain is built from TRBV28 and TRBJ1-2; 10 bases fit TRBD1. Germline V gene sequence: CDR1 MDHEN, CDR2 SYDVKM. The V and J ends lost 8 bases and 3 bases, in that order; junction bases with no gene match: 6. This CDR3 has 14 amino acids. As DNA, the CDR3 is TGTGCCAGCTCATGGGGACAGGGGTACTATGGCTACACCTTC. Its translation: CASSWGQGYYGYTF.

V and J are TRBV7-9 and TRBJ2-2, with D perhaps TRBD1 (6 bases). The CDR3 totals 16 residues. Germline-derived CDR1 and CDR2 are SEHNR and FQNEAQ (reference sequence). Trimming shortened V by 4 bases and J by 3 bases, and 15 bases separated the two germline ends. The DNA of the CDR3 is TGTGCCAGCAGCTCCGGCAAACAGGGCTACACCGGGGAGCTGTTTTTT. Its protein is CASSSGKQGYTGELFF.

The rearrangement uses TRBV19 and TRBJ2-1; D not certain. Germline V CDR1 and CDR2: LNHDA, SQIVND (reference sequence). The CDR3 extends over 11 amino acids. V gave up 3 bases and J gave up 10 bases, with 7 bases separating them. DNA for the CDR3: TGTGCCAGTAGTATGTCCCTCGAGCAGTTCTTC. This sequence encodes CASSMSLEQFF.

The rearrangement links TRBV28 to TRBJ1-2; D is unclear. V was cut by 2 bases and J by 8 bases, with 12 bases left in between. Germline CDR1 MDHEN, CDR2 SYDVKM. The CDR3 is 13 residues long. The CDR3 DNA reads TGTGCCAGCAGTTTAATGGGTACTAAGGGCTACACCTTC. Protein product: CASSLMGTKGYTF.

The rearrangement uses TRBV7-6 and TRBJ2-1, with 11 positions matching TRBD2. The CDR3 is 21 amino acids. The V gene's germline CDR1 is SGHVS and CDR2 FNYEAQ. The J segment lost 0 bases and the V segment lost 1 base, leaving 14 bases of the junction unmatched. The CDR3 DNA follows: TGTGCCAGCAGCTTAGGAGCCTATGGGACTAGCGGCTTAAGCTCCTACAATGAGCAGTTCTTC. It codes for CASSLGAYGTSGLSSYNEQFF. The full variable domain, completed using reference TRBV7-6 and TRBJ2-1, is GAGVSQSPRYKVTKRGQDVALRCDPISGHVSLYWYRQALGQGPEFLTYFNYEAQQDKSGLPNDRFSAERPEGSISTLTIQRTEQRDSAMYRCASSLGAYGTSGLSSYNEQFFGPGTRLTVL.

CDR3 sequence reads: CAGSPGNIQYF. DNA for the CDR3: TGTGCCGGATCGCCGGGAAACATTCAGTACTTC. The chain links TRBV6-5 to TRBJ2-4; the D is unclear. The CDR3 contains 11 residues. The germline gives CDR1 MNHEY, CDR2 SVGAGI. The V gene lost 11 bases and the J gene lost 6 bases, with 11 bases spanning the gap.

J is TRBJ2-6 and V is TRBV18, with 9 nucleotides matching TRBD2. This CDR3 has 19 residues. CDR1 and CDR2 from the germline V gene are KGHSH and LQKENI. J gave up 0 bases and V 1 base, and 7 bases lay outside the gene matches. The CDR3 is CASSPLLAGSSSGANVLTF. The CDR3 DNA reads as TGTGCCAGCTCACCACTCCTAGCGGGGTCGAGCTCTGGGGCCAACGTCCTGACTTTC.

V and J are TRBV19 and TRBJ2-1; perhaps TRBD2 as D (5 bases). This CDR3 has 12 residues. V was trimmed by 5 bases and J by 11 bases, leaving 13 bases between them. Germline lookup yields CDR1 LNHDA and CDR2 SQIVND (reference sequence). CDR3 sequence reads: CASSFTRDKQFF. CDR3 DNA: TGTGCCAGTAGTTTCACTAGAGACAAGCAGTTCTTC.